Following are 20 T cell receptor beta chains from one sample sequenced in a study of T-cell memory formation after mild COVID-19. TCRdb independently ran MiXCR on the 5' RACE reads; one entry per CDR3 protein. The profile covers approximately 400,000 distinct CDR3 sequences, with about a sixth appearing a single time and 20% to 25% taken by the ten largest. Specimen: PBMCs or a T cell subset sorted from them (not recorded which). The receptor source for this set is a man between 18 and 35 years old who had mild COVID-19 (a few samples of this study predate the infection). Cell type and time point are not known.

This clonotype appeared a few times. The rearrangement joins TRBV5-1 to TRBJ1-4, with 11 positions matching TRBD1. Germline V lookup: CDR1 SGHRS, CDR2 YFSETQ. The CDR3 is 14 amino acids. V lost 6 bases and J lost 8; bases outside the gene matches: 6. For the CDR3, the DNA is TGCGCCAGCAAGCCGGGACAGGGGGACGAAAAACTGTTTTTT. This encodes CASKPGQGDEKLFF.

V gene TRBV5-1 combines with J gene TRBJ2-1; D not resolved. V lost 4 bases to trimming and J lost 2 bases, with 7 bases between them. The CDR3 runs to 13 residues. CDR1 and CDR2 from the germline V gene are SGHRS and YFSETQ. The CDR3 DNA sequence: TGCGCCAGCAGCGATGGGACCTACAATGAGCAGTTCTTC. This gives the protein CASSDGTYNEQFF.

There are a few counts of this clonotype. The rearrangement joins TRBV12-3 or TRBV12-4 to TRBJ2-2; 9 bases are a match to TRBD1. V shed 4 bases, J shed 2 bases, and the junction held 5 bases outside the gene matches. This CDR3 spans 16 amino acids. The CDR3 here is CASSSTTGGNTGELFF. DNA for the CDR3: TGTGCCAGCAGTTCCACTACAGGGGGCAACACCGGGGAGCTGTTTTTT.

This clonotype occurred a few times. The chain links TRBV7-9 to TRBJ2-7, with TRBD2 matching 8 bases. The length of the CDR3 is 13 residues. Trimming took 4 bases from V and 7 from J; bases not matched to a gene: 6. Germline CDR1 SEHNR, CDR2 FQNEAQ (reference sequence). The CDR3 coding sequence is TGTGCCAGCAGCTCCTCGGGACTAGGAGAGCAGTACGTC. Encoded protein: CASSSSGLGEQYV.

This chain connects TRBV27 to TRBJ1-2; D remains ambiguous. Looked up from germline, CDR1 is MNHEY and CDR2 is SMNVEV (reference sequence). This CDR3 region has 12 residues. V lost 8 bases and J lost 2, with 9 bases in between. CDR3 region: CASAGRNYGYTF. For the CDR3, the DNA is TGTGCCAGCGCCGGACGGAACTATGGCTACACCTTC.

Only a few counts were recorded for this clonotype. The gene calls are TRBV18 and TRBJ2-3; a possible D gene is TRBD2 (6 bases). Looked up from germline, CDR1 is KGHSH and CDR2 is LQKENI. Trimming removed 3 bases at V and 2 bases at J, with 24 bases between. This CDR3 is 19 amino acids long. The CDR3 DNA follows: TGTGCCAGCTCACCGAATGTAGTCGTAGGCGGGGAGAACACAGATACGCAGTATTTT. As protein: CASSPNVVVGGENTDTQYF.

This chain joins TRBV9 and TRBJ1-2; possibly TRBD1 for D (5 bases). The CDR3 has 16 amino acids. Deletions cut 2 bases from V and 2 bases from J, with 16 bases between. The germline V gene has CDR1 SGDLS and CDR2 YYNGEE. The chain's CDR3 is CASSVGGTLSNYGYTF. The CDR3 DNA follows: TGTGCCAGCAGCGTCGGGGGGACCCTGTCCAACTATGGCTACACCTTC.

The chain is built from TRBV4-3 and TRBJ2-5, with D perhaps given as TRBD1 or TRBD2 (6 bases each). Looked up from germline, CDR1 is LGHNA and CDR2 is YSLEER. Trimming took 2 bases from V and 3 from J, leaving 13 bases between them. The CDR3 is 15 residues long. This chain's CDR3 is CASSQRGTFKETQYF. The CDR3 DNA is TGCGCCAGCAGCCAACGCGGGACATTTAAAGAGACCCAGTACTTC.

This clonotype was detected ten times or more. This sequence joins TRBV21-1 and TRBJ2-7; TRBD1, the table's D call, was not compared with the DNA. TRBV21-1 is a listed pseudogene. The CDR3 length is 14 residues. DNA for the CDR3: TGTGCCAGCAGCAAAGCGGGGGGAACCTACGAGCAGTACGTC. Its protein product is CASSKAGGTYEQYV.

Only a few counts were recorded for this clonotype. This chain joins TRBV25-1 and TRBJ2-3, with D hard to call. CDR1 and CDR2 (germline): MGHDK, SYGVNS. V lost 6 bases and J 0 bases, leaving 16 bases between the germline ends. The CDR3 sequence is 16 residues long. The CDR3 nucleotides read TGTGCCAGCAGCTTGTCTTGGCCTCTTAGCACAGATACGCAGTATTTT. As protein: CASSLSWPLSTDTQYF.

This clonotype was found a few times. The V call is TRBV4-1, the J call TRBJ1-1; D remains unclear. The V end lost 0 bases, the J end lost 5 bases, and 13 bases lay between the germline ends. The CDR3 is made up of 15 amino acids. Germline CDR1 is MGHRA and CDR2 is YSYEKL. CDR3 protein: CASSQELGSGTEAFF. The CDR3 DNA sequence: TGCGCCAGCAGCCAAGAGCTTGGGAGCGGGACTGAAGCTTTCTTT.

This chain connects TRBV4-3 to TRBJ1-1, with D unresolved. V was cut by 1 base and J by 0 bases, with 9 bases left in between. The CDR3 runs 15 residues. Germline CDR1 and CDR2: LGHNA and YSLEER. The CDR3, as DNA: TGCGCCAGCAGCCAAGCCGGGGTACTGAACACTGAAGCTTTCTTT. Translated, it gives CASSQAGVLNTEAFF.

V and J are TRBV13 and TRBJ2-7, with a tentative D call TRBD1 (6 bases). CDR3 length: 13 residues. V lost 8 bases, J lost 2 bases, and 13 bases lay in between. From germline, CDR1 is PRHDT and CDR2 FYEKMQ (reference sequence). The CDR3 DNA is TGTGCCAGCCTAGGACAGCCCCCCTACGAGCAGTACTTC. This gives the protein CASLGQPPYEQYF.

The chain joins TRBV20-1 to TRBJ1-5, with 10 bases matching TRBD1. The germline gives CDR1 DFQATT, CDR2 SNEGSKA (reference sequence). The CDR3 consists of 18 residues. V was pared by 2 bases and J by 0 bases, with 10 bases of the junction left unmatched. The CDR3 protein is CSARSRDRGLPSNQPQHF. DNA of the CDR3: TGCAGTGCTAGATCCCGGGACAGGGGATTGCCTAGCAATCAGCCCCAGCATTTT.

In its sample, this clonotype was seen a few times. This chain connects TRBV30 to TRBJ1-2; TRBD1 might be the D (6 bases). The germline V and J ends were trimmed by 2 bases and 2 bases, with 9 bases remaining between them. The CDR3 totals 13 residues. Germline V gene data show CDR1 as GTSNPN and CDR2 as SVGIG (reference sequence). CDR3 sequence: CAWSRDNNYGYTF. In DNA form, the CDR3 reads TGTGCCTGGAGTCGGGACAACAACTATGGCTACACCTTC.

The genes are TRBV3-1 and TRBJ2-3; D not certain. In germline, CDR1 is LGHDT, CDR2 YNNKEL (reference sequence). Trimming cost V 0 bases and J 5 bases, with 0 bases left between them. CDR3 length: 11 residues. CDR3 amino acids: CASSQEDTQYF. CDR3 bases: TGTGCCAGCAGCCAAGAAGATACGCAGTATTTT.

This clonotype was detected only a few times. The J gene is TRBJ2-1, the V gene TRBV7-2; 13 bases are a match to TRBD2. Trimming cost V 0 bases and J 7 bases; bases outside gene matches: 9. The V gene's germline CDR1 is SGHTA and CDR2 FQGNSA. CDR3 size: 18 residues. The CDR3: CASSLANLLAGGRNEQFF. CDR3 nucleotide sequence: TGTGCCAGCAGCTTAGCGAATCTACTAGCGGGGGGGCGAAATGAGCAGTTCTTC.

The rearrangement joins TRBV6-1 to TRBJ1-1, with 9 positions matching TRBD1. CDR1 is MNHNS, CDR2 SASEGT, per germline. The CDR3 sequence is 14 residues long. The V and J ends lost 6 bases and 5 bases, in that order; junction bases with no gene match: 7. The CDR3 coding sequence is TGTGCCAGCAGAGACACAGGGGGCTTAACTGAAGCTTTCTTT. Translated, it gives CASRDTGGLTEAFF.

In its sample, this clonotype was seen a few times. The J gene is TRBJ1-1, the V gene TRBV7-2; D gene uncertain. CDR3 size: 12 residues. The V gene lost 7 bases and the J gene lost 1 base, with 7 bases spanning the gap. Germline V lookup: CDR1 SGHTA, CDR2 FQGNSA. The CDR3 nucleotides read TGTGCCAGCACCCGTAGGAACACTGAAGCTTTCTTT. Translated: CASTRRNTEAFF. The full variable domain, with the rest looked up from reference TRBV7-2 and TRBJ1-1, is GAGVSQSPSNKVTEKGKDVELRCDPISGHTALYWYRQSLGQGLEFLIYFQGNSAPDKSGLPSDRFSAERTGGSVSTLTIQRTQQEDSAVYLCASTRRNTEAFFGQGTRLTVV.

This clonotype showed up just a few times. The genes are TRBV5-1 and TRBJ1-5, with D possibly being TRBD1 (6 bases). V lost 7 bases and J 11 bases, leaving 22 bases between the germline ends. This CDR3 spans 14 amino acids. The germline V gene has CDR1 SGHRS and CDR2 YFSETQ. This CDR3 reads CASSIGGLDKSQHF. In DNA, the CDR3 is TGCGCCAGCTCTATCGGGGGCCTCGACAAGTCCCAGCATTTT.